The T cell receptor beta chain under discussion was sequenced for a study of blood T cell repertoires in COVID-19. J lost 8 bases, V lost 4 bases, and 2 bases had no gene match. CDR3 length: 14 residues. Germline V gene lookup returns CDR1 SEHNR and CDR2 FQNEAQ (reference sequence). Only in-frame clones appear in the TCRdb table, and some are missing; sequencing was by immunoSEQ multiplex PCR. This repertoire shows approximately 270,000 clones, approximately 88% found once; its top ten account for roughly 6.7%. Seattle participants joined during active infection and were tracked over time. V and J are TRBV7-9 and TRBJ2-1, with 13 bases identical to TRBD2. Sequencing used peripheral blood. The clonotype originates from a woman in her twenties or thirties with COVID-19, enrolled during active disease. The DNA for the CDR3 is TGTGCCAGCAGCTGGACTAGCGGGAGTTATGAGCAGTTCTTC. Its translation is CASSWTSGSYEQFF.